This TCR beta chain appears in the sequencing data of a study of Ad26.COV2.S vaccination and SARS-CoV-2 variants (dated by TCRdb to about 2021). For the wider study: Donors in the vaccine arm were drawn from COV1001, a multicentre, randomized, double-blind, placebo-controlled phase I-IIa trial testing Ad26.COV2.S in healthy adults. The TCR-sequenced set comprised approximately 32 samples: around 20 Ad26.COV2.S vaccine recipients, 5 placebo recipients and 8 SARS-CoV-2 convalescent individuals. Dosing of Ad26.COV2.S was intramuscular, at either 5x10^10 or 1x10^11 viral particles, delivered as one shot or as two shots spaced 56 days apart. Trial participants were randomized into five groups of five, in which low-dose or high-dose Ad26.COV2.S was given once or twice, or placebo was given on both occasions. Investigators remained blinded to trial group allocation during experiments and outcome assessment. TCRbeta repertoire sequencing served as the tool for gauging how specific and how broad the SARS-CoV-2-reactive T cell receptors were following Ad26.COV2.S vaccination. The paper's findings and limits, for the study overall: Vaccine and placebo recipients had similar non-spike TCR breadth, a finding consistent with the vaccine containing only spike. Substantial breadth of spike-specific CD8+ and CD4+ T cell responses was reported after vaccination. Compared with placebo recipients, Ad26.COV2.S recipients showed higher spike-specific TCR breadth (P = 0.0014). The authors noted that the TCR breadth and depth analyses may have underestimated total T cell responses. Comparing responses between vaccine doses or regimens was not something the study was powered to do.

The immunoSEQ Assay was the method used to sequence TCRbeta CDR3 regions. After extraction, genomic DNA underwent amplification by bias-controlled multiplex PCR, followed by high-throughput sequencing. The study's own analysis went as follows. To quantify the absolute abundance of every unique TCRbeta CDR3 region, sequences were collapsed and filtered. T cell fraction was estimated by normalizing TCRbeta template counts to usable DNA, with usable DNA measured through amplification of reference genes found in all nucleated cells. Repertoire TCRs were annotated as SARS-CoV-2-specific by exact matching of V gene, CDR3 amino acid sequence and J gene to a known reactive TCR set. MIRA supplied the reference SARS-CoV-2 TCR set, which was filtered for enrichment in COVID-19-positive ImmuneCODE repertoires so that public or cross-reactive TCRs were removed. Using the MIRA antigens, annotated TCRs were further analysed by specific ORF or by position within an ORF. Breadth was defined as the number of annotated unique rearrangements divided by the total number of unique productive rearrangements, and depth was defined as the summed frequency of the annotated unique rearrangements. Two-sided Wilcoxon rank-sum tests were used to compare TCR breadth between groups. Sourced from immuneACCESS, this table was stored by TCRdb with only in-frame sequences that have V and J called. A share of the clones is absent; for the studies checked, an unresolved V gene accounts for under half, and the remainder has no known explanation. D and trimming come from the DNA, and the V and J calls and clone size come from that table. For this sample the table gives hundreds of thousands of clones, of which more than 70% were detected only once. Of the sample, approximately 1.5% is held by the ten largest clones.

A note on this clone: Its antigen specificity is not known. There are no base qualities to consult, and no much larger clone falls within one base.

The CDR3, cysteine through phenylalanine, is 15 amino acids long. Only the CDR3 DNA stays, 45 bases, in frame from base 1. V lost 5 bases and J lost 6 bases, and the count of bases not matched to a germline gene is 8. Reading the germline V gene gives CDR1 SGHTA and CDR2 FQGNSA. Per the publication, the treatment or condition label means: some 20 received Ad26.COV2.S at low or high dose, single or two shots; about 5 received placebo; per-sample allocation not given. For vaccine and placebo recipients, the sequenced repertoires came from samples collected on day 63 after the first injection. In Cohort 1b, fewer than 30 adults aged 18-55 years were enrolled at a single site in Boston, USA, between 29 July and 7 August 2020. As a vaccine, Ad26.COV2.S was a replication-incompetent adenovirus type 26 vector that expressed a prefusion-stabilized SARS-CoV-2 spike protein derived from the original Wuhan strain.

The sequence joins TRBV7-2 to TRBJ1-4; 8 of the junction bases match TRBD1. The specimen was peripheral blood, collected in a trial of Ad26.COV2.S vaccine versus placebo. The TCR was taken from a person between 18 and 59 years old who received the Ad26.COV2.S COVID-19 vaccine or a placebo. This receptor has the CDR3 CASSLRQGTYEKLFF. The nucleotide sequence reads TGTGCCAGCAGCCTCCGACAGGGGACTTATGAAAAACTGTTTTTT.